The present T cell receptor (beta chain) was sequenced within a study of cytomegalovirus exposure and HLA in healthy donors. Study in general: HLA-typed donors contributed 80 million to 85 million unique TCRs, which were held in an early data release. Overall study findings and caveats: On later analysis, the bulk of CMV-associated TCR beta chains appeared to be HLA-restricted. Fewer N-insertions (relative to the approximately 700-donor mean) were reportedly seen in an Asian-associated ancestry cluster in a later analysis. It was likely that a cluster of highly shared sequence variants was a sequencing artifact.

After removal of 6 bases from V and 9 bases from J, the junction contained 8 bases not matched to a gene. Germline V gene data show CDR1 as SGHTA and CDR2 as FQGNSA. The CDR3 is made up of 13 amino acids. With regard to this clone: Its antigen remains unidentified.

With 60 Vbeta and 13 Jbeta primers, the PCR was carried out. Assay used: immunoSEQ multiplex PCR; TCRdb lists only in-frame clones, some missing. The data show 100,000 to 150,000 clones, with around four fifths seen just once and roughly 1.2% held by the top ten. The TCR comes from a boy between 10 and 17 years old in good health and CMV-seronegative. Sequenced sample: PBMCs. The rearrangement uses TRBV7-2 and TRBJ2-1; 7 bases agree with TRBD2. CDR3 protein: CASSPREEGEQFF. CDR3 in DNA: TGTGCCAGCAGTCCACGGGAGGAAGGTGAGCAGTTCTTC.